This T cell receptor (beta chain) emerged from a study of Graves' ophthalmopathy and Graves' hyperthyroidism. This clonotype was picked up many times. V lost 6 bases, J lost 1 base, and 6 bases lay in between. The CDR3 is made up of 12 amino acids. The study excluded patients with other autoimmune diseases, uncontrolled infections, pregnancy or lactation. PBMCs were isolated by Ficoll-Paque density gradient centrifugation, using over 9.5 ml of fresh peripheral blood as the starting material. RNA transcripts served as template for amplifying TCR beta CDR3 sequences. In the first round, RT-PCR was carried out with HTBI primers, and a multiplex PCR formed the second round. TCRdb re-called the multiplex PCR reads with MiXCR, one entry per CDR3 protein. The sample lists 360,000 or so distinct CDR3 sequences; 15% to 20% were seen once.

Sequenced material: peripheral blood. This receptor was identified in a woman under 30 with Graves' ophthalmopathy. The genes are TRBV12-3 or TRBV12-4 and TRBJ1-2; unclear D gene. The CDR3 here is CASRTINYGYTF. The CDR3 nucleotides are TGTGCCAGCAGAACAATTAACTATGGCTACACCTTC.